The table lists the clone carrying this T cell receptor (beta chain) with a few counts. This record comes from a study of blood T cell repertoires in COVID-19. At the level of the study: COVID-19 samples collected from the United States, Italy and Spain covered acute and convalescent phases. From T cells, B-cell-depleted T cells, or PBMCs came the material, which was cDNA or gDNA.

The CDR3 is 16 amino acids. V was pared by 5 bases and J by 0 bases, with 14 bases between. Germline CDR1 is SEHNR and CDR2 is FQNEAQ (reference sequence). Original analysis: For nucleated cells, counts were estimated from reference gene primer amplification. Assay: immunoSEQ multiplex PCR; the TCRdb copy retains only in-frame clones and omits some. V and J calls and clone size follow that table, whereas D and trimming were derived from the DNA. This sample has some 98,000 clones, with roughly 80% found just once. V gene TRBV7-9 combines with J gene TRBJ2-1, with D tentatively TRBD2 (5 bases). The TCR originated in a man between 65 and 79 years old with active or convalescent COVID-19. The material sequenced was peripheral blood. The CDR3 region is CASSPPAGDSYNEQFF. CDR3 in DNA: TGTGCCAGCAGCCCCCCCGCGGGCGACTCCTACAATGAGCAGTTCTTC. The variable domain in full, completed from reference TRBV7-9 and TRBJ2-1, reads DTGVSQNPRHKITKRGQNVTFRCDPISEHNRLYWYRQTLGQGPEFLTYFQNEAQLEKSRLLSDRFSAERPKGSFSTLEIQRTEQGDSAMYLCASSPPAGDSYNEQFFGPGTRLTVL.